The rows below give T cell receptor beta chains drawn from one sample of a study of radiotherapy plus CTLA-4 blockade in lung cancer. Some clones are missing from TCRdb's copy, which holds only in-frame ones; the method was immunoSEQ multiplex PCR. The sample lists over 70,000 clones, around 87% occurring once. The material sequenced was peripheral blood, taken from a patient treated with radiotherapy plus ipilimumab. All receptors come from a human donor with non-small cell lung cancer who had a partial response to radiotherapy plus ipilimumab. Each CDR3 is given with its conserved first and last residue. A D gene is named only where the DNA matches it firmly. Expanded clones get a size class; other rows say once, few or many, or leave the size out.

v_call	j_call	clone_size	d_call	cdr3_nt	cdr3_aa
TRBV5-1	TRBJ1-1	-	-	TGCGCCAGCAGCTTGGAGGGGGGGCAGAACACTGAAGCTTTCTTT	CASSLEGGQNTEAFF
TRBV6-1	TRBJ2-5	-	-	TGTGCCAGCAGCGGACAGAACCAAGAGACCCAGTACTTC	CASSGQNQETQYF
TRBV7-8	TRBJ2-7	-	TRBD1	TGTGCCAGCAGCTTTCCGGGACAGGTGCGCGAGCAATACTTC	CASSFPGQVREQYF
TRBV6-5	TRBJ2-1	-	-	TGTGCCAGCAGTTCCTACCGCCTTAATGAGCAGTTCTTC	CASSSYRLNEQFF
TRBV11-2	TRBJ2-7	-	TRBD2	TGTGCCAGCAGCTTAGCGATAGCGGGAGGGTACGAGCAGTACTTC	CASSLAIAGGYEQYF
TRBV19	TRBJ2-1	-	TRBD2	TGTGCCAGTAGGGAACTAGCGGGACTTGTCAATGAGCAGTTCTTC	CASRELAGLVNEQFF
TRBV7-2	TRBJ2-3	few	TRBD2	TGTGCCAGCACCCGGGGCCGGGGGGTAGATACGCAGTATTTT	CASTRGRGVDTQYF
TRBV6-1	TRBJ2-1	-	TRBD2	TGTGCCAGCAGTGAAGCCTCACTAGCGGGTTACAATGAGCAGTTCTTC	CASSEASLAGYNEQFF
TRBV5-4	TRBJ2-3	-	-	TGTGCCAGCAGCTTAGAGTCTCAATCGGATACGCAGTATTTT	CASSLESQSDTQYF
TRBV30	TRBJ2-1	once	TRBD1	TGTGCCTGGAGTGTACCCCTCACGGGACAGGGGCCCATAATCTACAATGAGCAGTTCTTC	CAWSVPLTGQGPIIYNEQFF
TRBV2	TRBJ1-6	once	TRBD1	TGTGCCAGCAGTGGCTACAGGGGGGATAATTCACCCCTCCACTTT	CASSGYRGDNSPLHF
TRBV30	TRBJ1-3	-	-	TGTGCCTGGAGTCCGGGTCCCTTCTCTGGAAACACCATATATTTT	CAWSPGPFSGNTIYF
TRBV19	TRBJ1-1	few	-	TGTGCCAGTAGTACCGGGACTGAAGCTTTCTTT	CASSTGTEAFF
TRBV19	TRBJ1-1	-	TRBD1	TGTGCCAGTAGTATAGCTCGGGACAGCCACACTGAAGCTTTCTTT	CASSIARDSHTEAFF
TRBV19	TRBJ1-1	-	TRBD1	TGTGCCAGTAGTATATCCGGGACAGTGAACACTGAAGCTTTCTTT	CASSISGTVNTEAFF
TRBV4-1	TRBJ2-4	-	-	TGCGCCAGCAGCCAAGGTCCAGGGCCAGCCAAAAACATTCAGTACTTC	CASSQGPGPAKNIQYF
TRBV29-1	TRBJ2-1	-	TRBD2	TGCAGCGTGAGTCTGGGACTAGCGATCAATGAGCAGTTCTTC	CSVSLGLAINEQFF
TRBV15	TRBJ1-3	-	-	TGTGCCACCAGAACTGGGAGGGCTGGAAACACCATATATTTT	CATRTGRAGNTIYF
TRBV6-7	TRBJ2-2	-	-	TGTGCCAGCAGTTACTCGGGGCCACTCGTCCAATCCCCTAGGGCCGGGGAGCTGTTTTTT	CASSYSGPLVQSPRAGELFF
TRBV2	TRBJ2-5	-	-	TGTGCCAGCAGTTACGGGACTGATCAAGAGACCCAGTACTTC	CASSYGTDQETQYF
TRBV28	TRBJ1-1	-	-	TGTGCCAGCAGCCCTTGGGGCAGTGGGAACACTGAAGCTTTCTTT	CASSPWGSGNTEAFF
TRBV28	TRBJ2-1	-	TRBD2	TGTGCCAGCACCCTGGGCGGGAGAGTCTACAATGAGCAGTTCTTC	CASTLGGRVYNEQFF
TRBV18	TRBJ1-1	-	-	TGTGCCAGCTCACCACAGGGAAGGGGAGGGAACACTGAAGCTTTCTTT	CASSPQGRGGNTEAFF
TRBV28	TRBJ1-2	-	-	TGTGCCAGCAGCCTTCCGGGGGGGGCTAACTATGGCTACACCTTC	CASSLPGGANYGYTF
TRBV5-1	TRBJ1-1	-	TRBD1	TGCGCCAGCAGCTTTACAGGGGTGAAGGACACTGAAGCTTTCTTT	CASSFTGVKDTEAFF
TRBV5-1	TRBJ2-7	-	-	TGCGCCAGCAGCCTGACTAGAAGATCCTACGAGCAGTACTTC	CASSLTRRSYEQYF
TRBV19	TRBJ2-1	-	-	TGTGCCAGTAGAACCCTCCTGACAGGCCCCTACAATGAGCAGTTCTTC	CASRTLLTGPYNEQFF
TRBV6-5	TRBJ2-5	-	TRBD1	TGTGCCAGCAGTTCCCACCGTACAGGGGTGCAAGAGACCCAGTACTTC	CASSSHRTGVQETQYF
TRBV29-1	TRBJ1-2	-	-	TGCAGCGGCGACAGACTAGGATACTACACCTTC	CSGDRLGYYTF
TRBV4-3	TRBJ2-1	-	-	TGCGCCAGCAGCCAAGTCGGTAGCTCCTACAATGAGCAGTTCTTC	CASSQVGSSYNEQFF
TRBV6-1	TRBJ1-1	-	-	TGTGCCAGCAGAAGAACAGGGAACACTGAAGCTTTCTTT	CASRRTGNTEAFF
TRBV6-6	TRBJ1-4	few	-	TGTGCCAGCAGCCGAGACAGCTTTAATGAAAAACTGTTTTTT	CASSRDSFNEKLFF
TRBV4-1	TRBJ1-2	-	-	TGCGCCAGCGCACCAGGGACACCGTATGGCTACACCTTC	CASAPGTPYGYTF